This T cell receptor beta chain stems from a study of beta chain features in type 1 diabetes. Study-wide results and limits: For patients and controls alike, PCR might favor shorter templates to the same degree. Type 1 diabetes patients had moderately but significantly shorter TCRB CDR3s in all four CD4+ subsets.

With respect to this clone: Its matching antigen is unknown. Other DNA sequences in the same sample also yield this CDR3.

Expressed TCRB transcripts were sequenced after all isolated RNA was converted to cDNA. Assay: immunoSEQ multiplex PCR; the TCRdb copy retains only in-frame clones and omits some. The sample holds under 850,000 clones, 10% to 15% seen once. Sorting produced populations that all topped 95% purity. This TCR came from a man aged 18-30 years with type 1 diabetes. Specimen: naive CD4+ T cells from blood.

The CDR3 bases are TGTGCCTGGAGTGCCCTTACGGGGGGGACTGAAGCTTTCTTT. It codes for CAWSALTGGTEAFF. The chain is built from TRBV30 and TRBJ1-1; a weak D match, TRBD1 (5 bases). Per germline, CDR1 GTSNPN and CDR2 SVGIG (reference sequence). The V gene lost 1 base and the J gene lost 5 bases, with 14 bases spanning the gap. The CDR3 runs 14 residues.